The 3 T cell receptor beta chains below were found in one sample sequenced in a study of cytomegalovirus exposure and HLA in healthy donors. PCR amplification relied on 60 Vbeta primers (plus 13 Jbeta primers). Using immunoSEQ multiplex PCR, the repertoire was profiled, and TCRdb retains in-frame clones only, with some absent. This sample's table has around 53,000 clones. Sequencing input: PBMCs. These receptors were taken from a woman between 25 and 40 years old in good health and CMV-seropositive.

This sequence joins TRBV29-1 and TRBJ2-7; 7 nucleotides agree with TRBD2. Trimming cost V 0 bases and J 2 bases; bases outside gene matches: 7. This CDR3 has 15 amino acids. Germline V lookup: CDR1 SQVTM, CDR2 ANQGSEA. Here the CDR3 reads CSVEEGREFAYEQYF. The CDR3 DNA reads as TGCAGCGTTGAAGAAGGGCGGGAGTTCGCCTACGAGCAGTACTTC.

The rearrangement links TRBV10-1 to TRBJ2-2; 8 nucleotides match TRBD1. Unmatched junction bases numbered 5, after V lost 3 bases and J lost 2 bases. The germline V gene encodes CDR1 WNHNN and CDR2 SYGVQD (reference sequence). CDR3 length equals 16 residues. The CDR3 is CASSDVAGGNTGELFF. CDR3 nucleotide sequence: TGCGCCAGCAGTGATGTGGCAGGGGGCAACACCGGGGAGCTGTTTTTT.

The chain carries TRBV18 and TRBJ1-5; 8 bases map to TRBD1. CDR3 length equals 15 residues. V was pared by 6 bases and J by 1 base, with 5 bases of the junction left unmatched. CDR1 is KGHSH and CDR2 is LQKENI in the germline V gene. CDR3: CASSLGQESNQPQHF. The CDR3 region has the DNA TGTGCCAGCTCCCTGGGACAGGAAAGCAATCAGCCCCAGCATTTT. Drawing the rest from reference TRBV18 and TRBJ1-5, the complete variable domain is NAGVMQNPRHLVRRRGQEARLRCSPMKGHSHVYWYRQLPEEGLKFMVYLQKENIIDESGMPKERFSAEFPKEGPSILRIQQVVRGDSAAYFCASSLGQESNQPQHFGDGTRLSIL.